This entry features one T cell receptor (beta chain) sequence. As yet, its antigen is unknown. Researchers took RNA transcripts and amplified the TCR beta CDR3 regions from them. Researchers ran a first-round RT-PCR on the TCR CDR3 using the HTBI primer set. TCRdb re-called the multiplex PCR reads with MiXCR, one entry per CDR3 protein. Among 660,000 or so distinct CDR3 sequences listed, less than 25% were seen once. V shed 2 bases and J shed 0 bases, with 16 bases lying between them. The CDR3 has 17 residues. CDR1 and CDR2 (germline): SGHNT, YYREEE (reference sequence). This sample was included in a study of T cells in Graves' hyperthyroidism and ophthalmopathy. Turning to the study itself: Peripheral blood was secured at the point of initial diagnosis, before any treatment.

The study, taken as a whole, reports: Using 13 V-J features, a model discriminated ophthalmopathy from stable hyperthyroidism. Peripheral blood also featured most of the thyroid clonotypes expanded above 0.001.

V is TRBV5-4 and J is TRBJ2-3; no firm D call. The sequence was obtained from a man aged 30 to 45 with Graves' ophthalmopathy. The specimen sequenced was blood. CDR3 protein: CASSFNNYLQSTDTQYF. In nucleotides, the CDR3 is TGTGCCAGCAGCTTCAATAATTATTTACAGAGCACAGATACGCAGTATTTT.